One T cell receptor (beta chain) is described in this entry. What it binds is not known. Sample barcodes and UMIs were carried by the TCR alpha and TCR beta cDNA libraries that 5'RACE generated with constant-segment primers. One entry per CDR3 protein results from TCRdb running MiXCR on the 5' RACE reads. The data hold fewer than 700,000 distinct CDR3 sequences, with 20% to 25% observed a single time. This sample was included in a study of T-cell memory formation after mild COVID-19. The wider study: Clusters were largely donor specific. Study-wide results and limits: Chiefly within CM and EM were the contracting CD4+ clones; CD8+ ones were within EMRA.

The ends were cut back, 5 bases at V and 7 bases at J, with 21 bases in the middle. CDR1 SGHVS and CDR2 FQNEAQ come from the germline V gene. This CDR3 is built from 16 residues. The sequenced material came from PBMCs or a T cell subset sorted from them (not recorded which). The clonotype was recovered from an adult woman who had mild COVID-19 (a few samples of this study predate the infection). Cell type and time point are not known. V usage is TRBV7-8 and J usage is TRBJ1-5; the D gene is possibly TRBD1 (6 bases). CDR3: CASSLAGTPARQPQHF. The CDR3 region has the DNA TGTGCCAGCAGCCTTGCCGGGACACCCGCCCGCCAGCCCCAGCATTTT.